This TCR beta chain is drawn from a study of identical twins. Germline CDR1 MNHEY, CDR2 SVGAGI. The V end lost 0 bases, the J end lost 9 bases, and 13 bases lay between the germline ends. This CDR3 has 14 residues. Study conclusions and caveats: Clonotypes of the beta chain that were abundant in cord blood carried fewer insertions (memory repertoires showed none).

Comment on this clonotype: The antigen is not known.

TCRdb re-analysed the 5' RACE reads in MiXCR, keeping a single row per CDR3 protein. The table records some 500,000 distinct CDR3 sequences, just under 10% of them present only once. This same sample was also part of a study on yellow fever vaccine responses in identical twins.

This TCR was sampled from a woman between 18 and 29 years old in good health. The V and J genes are TRBV6-5 and TRBJ2-3; perhaps D is TRBD1 or TRBD2 (5 bases each). The sequenced sample was PBMCs. The CDR3 region has the DNA TGTGCCAGCAGTTACTCTAGTTTGGGGGACACGCAGTATTTT. It translates to CASSYSSLGDTQYF.